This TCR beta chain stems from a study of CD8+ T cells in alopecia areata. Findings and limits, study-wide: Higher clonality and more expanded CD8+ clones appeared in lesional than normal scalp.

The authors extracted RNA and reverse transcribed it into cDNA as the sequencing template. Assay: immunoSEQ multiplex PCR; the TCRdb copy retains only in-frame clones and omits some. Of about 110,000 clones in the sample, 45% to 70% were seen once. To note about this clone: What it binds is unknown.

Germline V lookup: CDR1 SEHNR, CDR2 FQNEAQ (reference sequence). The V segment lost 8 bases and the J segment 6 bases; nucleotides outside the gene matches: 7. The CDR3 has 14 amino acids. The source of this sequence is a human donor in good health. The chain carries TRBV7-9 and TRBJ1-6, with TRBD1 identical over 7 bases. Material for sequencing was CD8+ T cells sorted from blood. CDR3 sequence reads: CASAPGQSNSPLHF. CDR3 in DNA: TGTGCCAGCGCCCCGGGACAGTCTAATTCACCCCTCCACTTT.